This T cell receptor beta chain was retrieved from a study of OX40 agonist ivuxolimab in advanced cancers. Background on the study: Dose-escalation subjects each had hepatocellular carcinoma, melanoma, renal cell or head and neck cancer.

Comments on this clone: The antigen is not known.

The data were produced by immunoSEQ multiplex PCR, yet TCRdb's version contains in-frame clones alone and is incomplete. The table records around 90,000 clones, more than 75% of them present only once. Trimming left V 0 bases short and J 5 bases short, with 6 bases between. The germline CDR1 and CDR2 sequences are SGHRS and YFSETQ. This CDR3 contains 13 residues. Broader study findings: Among the least clonally expanded were partial responders at 0.1-3.0 mg/kg.

This TCR was sampled from an adult with an advanced solid tumor such as melanoma, head and neck, liver or kidney cancer. The chain uses TRBV5-1 and TRBJ2-1; D call uncertain. Material: CD4+ or CD8+ T cells sorted from blood, obtained in a trial of the OX40 agonist ivuxolimab. CDR3 loop: CASSLVQNNEQFF. In DNA, the CDR3 is TGCGCCAGCAGCTTGGTGCAGAACAATGAGCAGTTCTTC.